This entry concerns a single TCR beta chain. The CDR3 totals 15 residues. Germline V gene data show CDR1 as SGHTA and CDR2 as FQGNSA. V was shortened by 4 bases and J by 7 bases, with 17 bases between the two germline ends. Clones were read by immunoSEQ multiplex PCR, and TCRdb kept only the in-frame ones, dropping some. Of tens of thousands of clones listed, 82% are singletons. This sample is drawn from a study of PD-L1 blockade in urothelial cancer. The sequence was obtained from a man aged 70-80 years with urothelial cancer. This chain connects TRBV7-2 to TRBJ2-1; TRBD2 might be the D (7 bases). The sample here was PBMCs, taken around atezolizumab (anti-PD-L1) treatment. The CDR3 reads CASSSGGGQGNEQFF. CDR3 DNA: TGTGCCAGCAGCTCTGGGGGGGGCCAGGGAAATGAGCAGTTCTTC.